Below, one TCR beta chain is given with its context. CDR3 length: 17 residues. Germline CDR1 is SGHDT and CDR2 is YYEEEE. V was shortened by 1 base and J by 2 bases, with 18 bases between the two germline ends. The data stem from a study of blood T cell repertoires in COVID-19. Background on the study: Sample material is recorded as cDNA or gDNA derived from T cells, B-cell-depleted T cells, or PBMCs.

Original handling: Amplification from reference gene primers served as the basis for estimated nucleated cell counts. The assay was immunoSEQ multiplex PCR, and TCRdb's table has in-frame clones only and misses some. V and J calls and clone size are given by that table; D and trimming were obtained from the DNA. This sample carries 380,000 or so clones, 86% of them seen once, and the ten largest clones take 7% to 7.5%. This sequence was found in a woman in her sixties or seventies with COVID-19, enrolled during active disease. The sequenced material came from peripheral blood. The V call is TRBV5-6, the J call TRBJ1-2; D is ambiguous. The CDR3 loop reads CASSLKGITAGNYGYTF. In nucleotides, the CDR3 is TGTGCCAGCAGCTTGAAAGGTATAACAGCGGGAAACTATGGCTACACCTTC.